This TCR beta chain derives from a study of post-analysis software for immune sequencing data. Study-level results: By F measure, samples from a shared preparation batch strongly co-clustered. There were five TRBV segments more frequent in patients than controls, and TRBV5-6, TRBV5-1 and TRBV20-1 were among them.

Libraries were made from TCR beta cDNA, and they carried unique molecular identifiers. Via MiXCR, TCRdb re-called the PCR reads, giving one row per CDR3 protein. Among approximately 690,000 distinct CDR3 sequences listed, about 60% were seen once. Trimming removed 5 bases from V and 0 bases from J; junction bases left unmatched: 11. The CDR3 covers 17 residues. Per germline, CDR1 LGHDT and CDR2 YNNKEL (reference sequence). Worth noting for this clonotype: Its specificity is unknown.

The sequenced material came from blood. The rearrangement joins TRBV3-1 to TRBJ1-1, with 8 bases aligning to TRBD1. The receptor's source is a girl aged 2 to 10 with multiple sclerosis. The CDR3, as DNA: TGTGCCAGCAGCTTATTCCGGGACAGGCGACTGAACACTGAAGCTTTCTTT. It codes for CASSLFRDRRLNTEAFF.